The T cell receptor (beta chain) described here comes from a study of T cells expressing NK-cell markers. Study information: Repertoires of TCR beta were obtained from T cells sorted as CD3+CD56+NKG2C+, CD3+CD56+NKG2C- and CD3+CD56-NKG2C+. HCMV seropositivity characterized seven of the eight sequenced donors, and seronegativity one.

In the case of this clonotype: Its antigen is undetermined.

General study points: Clones of NKG2C+ T cells that had expanded were of unclear HCMV specificity.

5'RACE template switching with UMIs generated TCR beta cDNA. TCRdb re-called the 5' RACE reads, yielding one record per CDR3 amino acid sequence without DNA. The sample has about 150,000 distinct CDR3 sequences, and its top ten clones hold 20%. This CDR3 has 14 residues. CDR1 and CDR2 (germline): MNHNS, SASEGT. The genes are TRBV6-1 and TRBJ1-1; the TRBD1 assignment by TCRdb is unverifiable without DNA. Sequences were obtained from blood T cells: a sorted CD56 or NKG2C T cell subset, CD4+ or CD8+ T cells, or bulk PBMC T cells (not recorded which). The source of this sequence is a man aged 18-75 years in good health. The CDR3 loop is CASSQQGQGTEAFF.